This T cell receptor beta chain appears in the sequencing data of a study of read filtering for tumor transcriptome and immune sequencing. This library used about 360 ng RNA and molecular barcoded adaptors spanning alpha/delta and beta/gamma chains. TCRdb re-derived calls from the reads in MiXCR, one entry per CDR3 protein. The sample shows 30,000 to 35,000 distinct CDR3 sequences, about 18% of them seen only once. This CDR3 has 15 amino acids. Germline V gives CDR1 SNHLY, CDR2 FYNNEI. Unmatched junction bases numbered 5, after V lost 6 bases and J lost 2 bases. This TCR derives from a donor at least 40 years old with multiple myeloma. This chain uses TRBV2 with TRBJ2-5, with 11 bases that match TRBD2. Sequencing was done on a sample of a population of CD138-negative cells sorted from bone marrow. As DNA, the CDR3 is TGTGCCAGCAGGGGAACTAGCGGGAGACAAGAGACCCAGTACTTC. Residues: CASRGTSGRQETQYF. Full variable domain (missing parts from reference TRBV2 and TRBJ2-5): EPEVTQTPSHQVTQMGQEVILRCVPISNHLYFYWYRQILGQKVEFLVSFYNNEISEKSEIFDDQFSVERPDGSNFTLKIRSTKLEDSAMYFCASRGTSGRQETQYFGPGTRLLVL.